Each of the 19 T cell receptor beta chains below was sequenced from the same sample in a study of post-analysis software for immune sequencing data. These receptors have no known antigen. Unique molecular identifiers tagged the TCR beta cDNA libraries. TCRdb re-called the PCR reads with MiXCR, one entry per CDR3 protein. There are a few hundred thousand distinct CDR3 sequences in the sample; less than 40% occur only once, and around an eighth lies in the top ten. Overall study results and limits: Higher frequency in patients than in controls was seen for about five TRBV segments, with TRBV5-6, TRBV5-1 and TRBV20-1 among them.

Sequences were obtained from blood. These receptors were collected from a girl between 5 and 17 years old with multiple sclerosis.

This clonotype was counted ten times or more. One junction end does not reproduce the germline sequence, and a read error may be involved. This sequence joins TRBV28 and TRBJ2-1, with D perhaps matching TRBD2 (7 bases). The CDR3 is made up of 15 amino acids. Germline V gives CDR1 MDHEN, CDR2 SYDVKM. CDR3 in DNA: TGTGCCAGCAGTTTAAGGGGGGGCTCCGACAATGAGCAGTTCTTC. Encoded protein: CASSLRGGSDNEQFF.

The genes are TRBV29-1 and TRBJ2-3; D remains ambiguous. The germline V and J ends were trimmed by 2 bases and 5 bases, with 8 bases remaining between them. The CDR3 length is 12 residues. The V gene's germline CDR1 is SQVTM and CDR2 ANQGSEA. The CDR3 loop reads CSVEQTEDTQYF. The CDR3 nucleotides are TGCAGCGTTGAACAGACGGAAGATACGCAGTATTTT.

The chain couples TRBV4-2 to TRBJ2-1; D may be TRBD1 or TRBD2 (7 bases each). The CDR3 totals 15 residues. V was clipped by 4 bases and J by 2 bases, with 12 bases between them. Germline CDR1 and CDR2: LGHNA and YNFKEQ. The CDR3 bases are TGTGCCAGCAGCCCGACAGGGACTACCTACAATGAGCAGTTCTTC. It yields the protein CASSPTGTTYNEQFF.

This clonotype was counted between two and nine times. The CDR3 loop is CASTLTGGHDEQYF. CDR3 coding DNA: TGTGCCAGCACCTTGACTGGGGGGCATGACGAGCAGTACTTC. The chain has TRBV27 and TRBJ2-5; D assignment may be TRBD1 or TRBD2 (6 bases each). The tail of the sequence fits TRBJ2-7 better, so the J call may be wrong. The CDR3 has 14 residues. Germline V gives CDR1 MNHEY, CDR2 SMNVEV (reference sequence).

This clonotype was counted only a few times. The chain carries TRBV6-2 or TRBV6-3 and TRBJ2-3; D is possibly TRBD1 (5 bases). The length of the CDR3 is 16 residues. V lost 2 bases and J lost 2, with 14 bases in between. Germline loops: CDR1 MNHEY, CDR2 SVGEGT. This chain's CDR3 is CASSYPDSDFTDTQYF. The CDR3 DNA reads TGTGCCAGCAGTTACCCCGACAGCGATTTCACAGATACGCAGTATTTT.

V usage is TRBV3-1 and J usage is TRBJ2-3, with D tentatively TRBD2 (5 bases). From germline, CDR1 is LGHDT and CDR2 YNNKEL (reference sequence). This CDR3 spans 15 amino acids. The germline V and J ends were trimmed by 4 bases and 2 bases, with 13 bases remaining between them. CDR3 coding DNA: TGTGCCAGCAGCCTTATAGGACTCTACACAGATACGCAGTATTTT. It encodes CASSLIGLYTDTQYF.

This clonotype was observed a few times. CDR3 nucleotide sequence: TGCAGTGCTAGGCCCCCAAGCCTAGGGGGCCGTATGGCCCAGCATTTT. Its protein is CSARPPSLGGRMAQHF. The chain joins TRBV20-1 to TRBJ1-5; TRBD1 matches at 7 bases. Unmatched junction bases numbered 19, after V lost 3 bases and J lost 11 bases. This CDR3 contains 16 residues. Germline lookup yields CDR1 DFQATT and CDR2 SNEGSKA (reference sequence).

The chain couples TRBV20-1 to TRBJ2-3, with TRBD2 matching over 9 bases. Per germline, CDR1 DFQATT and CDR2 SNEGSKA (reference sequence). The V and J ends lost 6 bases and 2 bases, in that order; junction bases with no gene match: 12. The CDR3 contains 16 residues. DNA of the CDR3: TGCAGTGCCCTTCCTCCGACTAGCGGCCCCACAGATACGCAGTATTTT. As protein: CSALPPTSGPTDTQYF.

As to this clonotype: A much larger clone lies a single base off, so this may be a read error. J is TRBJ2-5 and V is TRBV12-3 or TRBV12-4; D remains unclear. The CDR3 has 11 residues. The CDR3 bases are TGTGCCAGCAGACTGGAAGAGGCCCAGTACTTC. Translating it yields CASRLEEAQYF.

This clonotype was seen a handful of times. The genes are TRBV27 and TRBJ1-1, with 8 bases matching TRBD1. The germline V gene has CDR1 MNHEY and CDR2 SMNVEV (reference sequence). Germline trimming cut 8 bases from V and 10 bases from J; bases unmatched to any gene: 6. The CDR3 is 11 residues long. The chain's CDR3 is CASLRGTGAFF. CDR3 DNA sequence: TGTGCCAGCTTGAGGGGGACAGGAGCTTTCTTT.

The CDR3 spells CASVDGFYGYTF. DNA for the CDR3: TGTGCCAGCGTCGACGGCTTCTATGGCTACACCTTC. V and J are TRBV6-5 and TRBJ1-2; D unresolved. The CDR3 sequence is 12 residues long. Between the trimmed V and J ends, which lost 8 bases and 4 bases, there was a span of 11 bases. Looked up from germline, CDR1 is MNHEY and CDR2 is SVGAGI.

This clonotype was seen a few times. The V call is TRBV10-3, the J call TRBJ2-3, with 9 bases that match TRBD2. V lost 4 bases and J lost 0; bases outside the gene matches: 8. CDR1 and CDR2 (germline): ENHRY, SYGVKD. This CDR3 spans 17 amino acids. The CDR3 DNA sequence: TGTGCCATCAGTGTAGGTCCTAGCGGGGCTAGCACAGATACGCAGTATTTT. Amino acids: CAISVGPSGASTDTQYF.

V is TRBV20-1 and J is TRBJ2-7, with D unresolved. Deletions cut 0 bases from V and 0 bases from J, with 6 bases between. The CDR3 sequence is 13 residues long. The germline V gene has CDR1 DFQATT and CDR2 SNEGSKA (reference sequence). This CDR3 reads CSARDGISYEQYF. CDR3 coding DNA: TGCAGTGCTAGAGACGGAATCTCCTACGAGCAGTACTTC.

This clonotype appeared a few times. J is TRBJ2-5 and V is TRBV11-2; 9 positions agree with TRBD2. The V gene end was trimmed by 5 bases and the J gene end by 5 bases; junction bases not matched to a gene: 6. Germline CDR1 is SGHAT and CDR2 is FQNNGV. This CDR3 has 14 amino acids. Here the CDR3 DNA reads TGTGCCAGCAGCGCCGGACTAGCGACGGAGACCCAGTACTTC. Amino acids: CASSAGLATETQYF.

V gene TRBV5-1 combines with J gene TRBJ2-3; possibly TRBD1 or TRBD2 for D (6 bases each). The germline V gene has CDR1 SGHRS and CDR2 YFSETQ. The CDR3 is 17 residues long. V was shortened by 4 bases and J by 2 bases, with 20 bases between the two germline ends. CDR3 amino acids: CASSGGTWVEDTDTQYF. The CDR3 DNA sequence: TGCGCCAGCAGCGGAGGGACATGGGTAGAGGACACAGATACGCAGTATTTT.

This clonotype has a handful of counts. The DNA of the CDR3 is TGCAGTGCTAGCGGACTAAACTCCTACGAGCAGTACTTC. This gives the protein CSASGLNSYEQYF. The chain links TRBV20-1 to TRBJ2-7, with a tentative D call TRBD2 (6 bases). The V gene's germline CDR1 is DFQATT and CDR2 SNEGSKA (reference sequence). This CDR3 is built from 13 residues. V lost 3 bases, J lost 0 bases, and 9 bases lay in between.

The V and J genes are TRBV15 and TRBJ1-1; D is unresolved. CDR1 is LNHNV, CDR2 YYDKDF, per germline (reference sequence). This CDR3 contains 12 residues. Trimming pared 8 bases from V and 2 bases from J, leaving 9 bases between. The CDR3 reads CATGEGNTEAFF. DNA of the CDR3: TGTGCCACCGGGGAGGGAAACACTGAAGCTTTCTTT.

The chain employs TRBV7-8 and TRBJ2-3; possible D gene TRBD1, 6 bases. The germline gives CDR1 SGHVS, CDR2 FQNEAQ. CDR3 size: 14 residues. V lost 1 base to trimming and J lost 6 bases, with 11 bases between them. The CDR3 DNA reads TGTGCCAGCAGCTTAGACCGGGACATTGATACGCAGTATTTT. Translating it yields CASSLDRDIDTQYF.

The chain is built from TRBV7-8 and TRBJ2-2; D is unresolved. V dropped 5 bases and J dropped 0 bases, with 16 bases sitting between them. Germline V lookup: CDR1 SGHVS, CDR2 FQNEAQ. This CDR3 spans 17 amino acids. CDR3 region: CASSHNTVLANTGELFF. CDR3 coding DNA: TGTGCCAGCAGCCATAATACAGTGCTAGCGAACACCGGGGAGCTGTTTTTT.